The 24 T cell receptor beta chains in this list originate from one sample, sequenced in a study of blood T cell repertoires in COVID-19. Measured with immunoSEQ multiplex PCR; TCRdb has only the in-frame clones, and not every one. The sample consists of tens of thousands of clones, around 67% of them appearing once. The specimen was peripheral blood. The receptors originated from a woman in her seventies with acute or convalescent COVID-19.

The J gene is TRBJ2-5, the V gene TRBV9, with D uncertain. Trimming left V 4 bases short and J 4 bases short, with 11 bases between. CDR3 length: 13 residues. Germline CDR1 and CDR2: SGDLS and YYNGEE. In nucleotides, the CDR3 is TGTGCCAGCAGCCCCAGACTGGGAGAGACCCAGTACTTC. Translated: CASSPRLGETQYF.

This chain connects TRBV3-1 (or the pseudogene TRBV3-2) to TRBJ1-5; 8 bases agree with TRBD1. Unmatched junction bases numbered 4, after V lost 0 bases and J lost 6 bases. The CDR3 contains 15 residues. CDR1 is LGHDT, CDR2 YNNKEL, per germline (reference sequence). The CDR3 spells CASSQEQGGGQPQHF. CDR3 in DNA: TGTGCCAGCAGCCAAGAACAGGGGGGGGGTCAGCCCCAGCATTTT.

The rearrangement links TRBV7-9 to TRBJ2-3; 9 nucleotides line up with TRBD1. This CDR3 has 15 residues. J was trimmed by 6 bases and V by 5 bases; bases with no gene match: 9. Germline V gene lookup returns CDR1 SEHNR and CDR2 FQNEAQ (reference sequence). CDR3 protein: CASSPDRGRGDTQYF. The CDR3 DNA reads TGTGCCAGCAGCCCTGACAGGGGGAGGGGGGATACGCAGTATTTT. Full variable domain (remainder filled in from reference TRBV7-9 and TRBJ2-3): DTGVSQNPRHKITKRGQNVTFRCDPISEHNRLYWYRQTLGQGPEFLTYFQNEAQLEKSRLLSDRFSAERPKGSFSTLEIQRTEQGDSAMYLCASSPDRGRGDTQYFGPGTRLTVL.

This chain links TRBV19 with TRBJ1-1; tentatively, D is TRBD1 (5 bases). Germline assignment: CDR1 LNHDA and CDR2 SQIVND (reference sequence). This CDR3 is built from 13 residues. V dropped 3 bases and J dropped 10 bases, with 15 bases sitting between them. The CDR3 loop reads CASSIGSLGGAFF. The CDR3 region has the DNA TGTGCCAGTAGTATTGGGTCCTTGGGGGGAGCTTTCTTT.

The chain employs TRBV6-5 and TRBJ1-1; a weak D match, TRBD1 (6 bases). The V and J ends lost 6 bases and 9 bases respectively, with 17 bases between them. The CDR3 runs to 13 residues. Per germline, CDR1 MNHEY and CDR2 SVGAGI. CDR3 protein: CASRVQGGPQAFF. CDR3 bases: TGTGCCAGCAGGGTACAGGGTGGCCCGCAAGCTTTCTTT.

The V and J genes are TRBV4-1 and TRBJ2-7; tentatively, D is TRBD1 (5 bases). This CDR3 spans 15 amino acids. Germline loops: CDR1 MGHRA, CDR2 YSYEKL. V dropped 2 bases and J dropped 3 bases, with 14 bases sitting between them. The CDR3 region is CASSQPGSGIYEQYF. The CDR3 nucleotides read TGCGCCAGCAGCCAACCAGGGTCAGGAATCTACGAGCAGTACTTC.

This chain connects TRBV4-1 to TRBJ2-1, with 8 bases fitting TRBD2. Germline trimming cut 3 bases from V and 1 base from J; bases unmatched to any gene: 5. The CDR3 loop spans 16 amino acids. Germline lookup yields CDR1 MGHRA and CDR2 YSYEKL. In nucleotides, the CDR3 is TGCGCCAGCAGCCAGTTCGCGGGGGGTTCCTACAATGAGCAGTTCTTC. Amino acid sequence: CASSQFAGGSYNEQFF.

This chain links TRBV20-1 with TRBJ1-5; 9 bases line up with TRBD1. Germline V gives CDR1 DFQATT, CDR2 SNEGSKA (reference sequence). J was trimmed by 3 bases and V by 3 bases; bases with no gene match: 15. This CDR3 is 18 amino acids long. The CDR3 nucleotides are TGCAGTGCTAGTACATTATGGGGGGACAGGGCCATCAATCAGCCCCAGCATTTT. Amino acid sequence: CSASTLWGDRAINQPQHF.

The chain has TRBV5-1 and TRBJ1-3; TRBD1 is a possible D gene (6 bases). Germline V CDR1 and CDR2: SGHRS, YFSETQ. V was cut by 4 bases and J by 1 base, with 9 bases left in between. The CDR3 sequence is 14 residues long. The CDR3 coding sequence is TGCGCCAGCAGCCCGGACAGTTCTGGAAACACCATATATTTT. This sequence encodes CASSPDSSGNTIYF.

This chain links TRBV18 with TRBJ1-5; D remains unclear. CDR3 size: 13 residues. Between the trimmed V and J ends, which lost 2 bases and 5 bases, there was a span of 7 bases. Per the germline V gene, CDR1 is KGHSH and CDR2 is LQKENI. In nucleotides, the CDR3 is TGTGCCAGCTCACCAGGGAGTGATCAGCCCCAGCATTTT. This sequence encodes CASSPGSDQPQHF. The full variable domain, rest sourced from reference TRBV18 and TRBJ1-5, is NAGVMQNPRHLVRRRGQEARLRCSPMKGHSHVYWYRQLPEEGLKFMVYLQKENIIDESGMPKERFSAEFPKEGPSILRIQQVVRGDSAAYFCASSPGSDQPQHFGDGTRLSIL.

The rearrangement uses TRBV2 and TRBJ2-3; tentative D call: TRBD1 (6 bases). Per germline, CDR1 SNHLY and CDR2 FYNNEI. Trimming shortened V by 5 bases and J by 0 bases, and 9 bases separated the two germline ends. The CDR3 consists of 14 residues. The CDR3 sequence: CASSRTVSTDTQYF. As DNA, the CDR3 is TGTGCCAGCAGTAGGACAGTCAGCACAGATACGCAGTATTTT. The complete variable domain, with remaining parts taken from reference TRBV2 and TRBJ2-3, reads EPEVTQTPSHQVTQMGQEVILRCVPISNHLYFYWYRQILGQKVEFLVSFYNNEISEKSEIFDDQFSVERPDGSNFTLKIRSTKLEDSAMYFCASSRTVSTDTQYFGPGTRLTVL.

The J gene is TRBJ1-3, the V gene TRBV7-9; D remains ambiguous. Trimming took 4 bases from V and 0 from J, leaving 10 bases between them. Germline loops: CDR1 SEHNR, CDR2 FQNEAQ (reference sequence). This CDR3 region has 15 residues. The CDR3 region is CASSSPGHSGNTIYF. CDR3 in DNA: TGTGCCAGCAGCTCCCCGGGTCACTCTGGAAACACCATATATTTT.

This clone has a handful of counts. The CDR3 loop reads CASSPPGQGLKLFF. As DNA, the CDR3 is TGTGCCAGCAGCCCCCCCGGACAGGGCCTGAAACTGTTTTTT. This chain uses TRBV3-1 (or the pseudogene TRBV3-2) with TRBJ1-4, with TRBD1 identical over 8 bases. CDR3 size: 14 residues. The germline V gene has CDR1 LGHDT and CDR2 YNNKEL (reference sequence). J gave up 11 bases and V 4 bases, and 9 bases lay outside the gene matches.

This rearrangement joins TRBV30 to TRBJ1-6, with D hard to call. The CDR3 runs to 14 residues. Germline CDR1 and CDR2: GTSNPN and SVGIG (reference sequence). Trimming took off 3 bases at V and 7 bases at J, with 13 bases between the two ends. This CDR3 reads CAWRGQAINSPLHF. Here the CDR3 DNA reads TGTGCCTGGAGGGGCCAGGCCATCAATTCACCCCTCCACTTT. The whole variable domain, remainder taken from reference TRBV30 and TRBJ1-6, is SQTIHQWPATLVQPVGSPLSLECTVEGTSNPNLYWYRQAAGRGLQLLFYSVGIGQISSEVPQNLSASRPQDRQFILSSKKLLLSDSGFYLCAWRGQAINSPLHFGNGTRLTVT.

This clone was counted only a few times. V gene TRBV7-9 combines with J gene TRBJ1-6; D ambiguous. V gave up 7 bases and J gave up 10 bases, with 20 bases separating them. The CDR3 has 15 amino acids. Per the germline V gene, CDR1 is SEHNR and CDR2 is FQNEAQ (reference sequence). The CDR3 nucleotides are TGTGCCAGCACCAAGGCTGGGGTCGCGGGATCACCCCTCCACTTT. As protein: CASTKAGVAGSPLHF. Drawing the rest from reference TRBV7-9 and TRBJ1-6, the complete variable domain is DTGVSQNPRHKITKRGQNVTFRCDPISEHNRLYWYRQTLGQGPEFLTYFQNEAQLEKSRLLSDRFSAERPKGSFSTLEIQRTEQGDSAMYLCASTKAGVAGSPLHFGNGTRLTVT.

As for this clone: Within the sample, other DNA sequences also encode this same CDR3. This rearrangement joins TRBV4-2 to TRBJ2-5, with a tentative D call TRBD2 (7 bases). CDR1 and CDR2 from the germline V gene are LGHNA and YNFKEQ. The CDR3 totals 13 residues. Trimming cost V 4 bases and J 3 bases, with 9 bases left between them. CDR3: CASSRGGEETQYF. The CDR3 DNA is TGTGCCAGCAGCCGAGGGGGGGAAGAGACCCAGTACTTC.

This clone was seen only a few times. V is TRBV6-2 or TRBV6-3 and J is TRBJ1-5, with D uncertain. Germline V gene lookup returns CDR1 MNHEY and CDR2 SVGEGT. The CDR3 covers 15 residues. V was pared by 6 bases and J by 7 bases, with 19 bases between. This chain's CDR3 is CASSPTLGIKQPQHF. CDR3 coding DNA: TGTGCCAGCAGCCCCACGTTGGGCATCAAGCAGCCCCAGCATTTT.

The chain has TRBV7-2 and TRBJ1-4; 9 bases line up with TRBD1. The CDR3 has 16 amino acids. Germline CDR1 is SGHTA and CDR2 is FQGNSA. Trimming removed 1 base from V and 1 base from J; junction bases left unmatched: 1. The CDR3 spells CASSLVTGGTNEKLFF. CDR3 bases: TGTGCCAGCAGCTTAGTGACAGGGGGAACTAATGAAAAACTGTTTTTT.

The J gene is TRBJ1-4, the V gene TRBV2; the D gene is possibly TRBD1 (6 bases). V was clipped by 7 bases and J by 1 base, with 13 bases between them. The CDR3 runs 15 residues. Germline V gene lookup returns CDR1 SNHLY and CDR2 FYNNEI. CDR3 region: CASTPQGVTNEKLFF. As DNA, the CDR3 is TGTGCCAGCACCCCACAGGGAGTAACTAATGAAAAACTGTTTTTT.

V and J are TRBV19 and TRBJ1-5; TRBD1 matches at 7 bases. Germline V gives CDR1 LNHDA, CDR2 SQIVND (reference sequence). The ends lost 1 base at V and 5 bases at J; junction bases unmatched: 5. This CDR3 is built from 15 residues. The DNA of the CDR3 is TGTGCCAGTAGTATAGTATCCAGGGGGGATCAGCCCCAGCATTTT. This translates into CASSIVSRGDQPQHF.

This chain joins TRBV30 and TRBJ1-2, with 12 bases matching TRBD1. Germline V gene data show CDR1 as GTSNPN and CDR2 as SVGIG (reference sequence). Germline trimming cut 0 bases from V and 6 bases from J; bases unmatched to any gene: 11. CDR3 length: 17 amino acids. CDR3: CAWSVAGTGGAGNGYTF. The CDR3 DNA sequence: TGTGCCTGGAGTGTAGCGGGGACAGGGGGCGCAGGGAATGGCTACACCTTC.

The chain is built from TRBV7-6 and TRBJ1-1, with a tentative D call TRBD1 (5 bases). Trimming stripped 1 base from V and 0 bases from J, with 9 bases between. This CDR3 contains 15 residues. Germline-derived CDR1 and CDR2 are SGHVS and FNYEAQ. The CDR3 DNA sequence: TGTGCCAGCAGCTTAGTACAGGACCTGAACACTGAAGCTTTCTTT. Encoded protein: CASSLVQDLNTEAFF.

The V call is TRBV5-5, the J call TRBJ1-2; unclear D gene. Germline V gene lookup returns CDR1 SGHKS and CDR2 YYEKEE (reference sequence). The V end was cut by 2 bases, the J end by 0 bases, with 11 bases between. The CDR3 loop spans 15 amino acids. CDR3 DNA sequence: TGTGCCAGCAGCTTTCAGCCGGGTGCTAACTATGGCTACACCTTC. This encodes CASSFQPGANYGYTF.

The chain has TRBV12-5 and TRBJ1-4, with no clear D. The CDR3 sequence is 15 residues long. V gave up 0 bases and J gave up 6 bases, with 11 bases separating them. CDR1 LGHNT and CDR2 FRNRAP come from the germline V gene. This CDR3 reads CASGLVVSGDEKLFF. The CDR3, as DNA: TGTGCTAGTGGTTTGGTAGTGTCCGGGGATGAAAAACTGTTTTTT.